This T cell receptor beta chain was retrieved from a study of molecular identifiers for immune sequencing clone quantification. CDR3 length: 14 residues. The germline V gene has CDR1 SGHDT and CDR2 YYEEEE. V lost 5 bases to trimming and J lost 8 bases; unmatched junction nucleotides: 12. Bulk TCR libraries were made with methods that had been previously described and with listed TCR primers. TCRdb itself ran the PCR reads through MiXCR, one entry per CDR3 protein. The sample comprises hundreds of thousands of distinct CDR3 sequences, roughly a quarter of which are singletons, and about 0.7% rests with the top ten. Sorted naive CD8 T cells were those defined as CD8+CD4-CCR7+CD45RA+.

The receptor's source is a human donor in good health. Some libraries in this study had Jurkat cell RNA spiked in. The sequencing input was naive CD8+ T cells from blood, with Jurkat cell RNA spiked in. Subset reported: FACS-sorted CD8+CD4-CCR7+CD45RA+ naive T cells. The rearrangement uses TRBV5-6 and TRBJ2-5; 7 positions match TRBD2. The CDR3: CASRNTGTMVTQYF. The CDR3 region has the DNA TGTGCCAGCAGAAATACCGGGACTATGGTTACCCAGTACTTC. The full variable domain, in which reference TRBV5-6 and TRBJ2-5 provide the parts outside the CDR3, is DAGVTQSPTHLIKTRGQQVTLRCSPKSGHDTVSWYQQALGQGPQFIFQYYEEEERQRGNFPDRFSGHQFPNYSSELNVNALLLGDSALYLCASRNTGTMVTQYFGPGTRLLVL.